The 27 T cell receptor beta chains in this list originate from one sample, sequenced in a study of T cell responses to AZD1222 COVID-19 vaccine. Here immunoSEQ multiplex PCR was the method, and the copy in TCRdb shows in-frame clones only, minus some. The table lists some 130,000 clones, approximately 90% of them singletons. Material: peripheral blood, obtained on day 0 of AZD1222 vaccination. The origin of the receptors is an adult in good health.

The V and J genes are TRBV28 and TRBJ1-2; D is uncertain. Germline V CDR1 and CDR2: MDHEN, SYDVKM. The CDR3 length is 16 residues. Trimming cost V 2 bases and J 1 base, with 14 bases left between them. CDR3 region: CASSLPEVDYNYGYTF. The CDR3 DNA is TGTGCCAGCAGTTTACCAGAGGTCGACTATAACTATGGCTACACCTTC.

CDR3: CASSLMGDPNEKLFF. The DNA of the CDR3 is TGCGCCAGCAGCTTGATGGGCGATCCTAATGAAAAACTGTTTTTT. This chain uses TRBV5-1 with TRBJ1-4; no clear D gene. The CDR3 contains 15 residues. V shed 1 base and J shed 3 bases, with 10 bases lying between them. The germline gives CDR1 SGHRS, CDR2 YFSETQ.

The V and J genes are TRBV12-3 or TRBV12-4 and TRBJ1-2; 8 nucleotides agree with TRBD1. The CDR3 extends over 12 amino acids. V was clipped by 7 bases and J by 6 bases; unmatched bases: 4. CDR3 residues: CASTGTGHGYTF. The CDR3 coding sequence is TGTGCCAGCACCGGGACAGGCCATGGCTACACCTTC.

V gene TRBV30 combines with J gene TRBJ1-5, with TRBD1 identical over 7 bases. CDR3 length: 15 residues. J was trimmed by 6 bases and V by 2 bases; bases with no gene match: 10. CDR1 and CDR2 from the germline V gene are GTSNPN and SVGIG (reference sequence). CDR3 bases: TGTGCCTGGAGTAAAGGCCAGGGGGAGAGTCAGCCCCAGCATTTT. Translation: CAWSKGQGESQPQHF.

This clone was observed once. One junction end disagrees with the germline gene, perhaps due to a read error. The chain combines TRBV5-1 with TRBJ2-7; D may match TRBD1 or TRBD2 (5 bases each). Looked up from germline, CDR1 is SGHRS and CDR2 is YFSETQ. This CDR3 is built from 13 residues. The CDR3 region is CASSAPPGPTSEF. The CDR3, as DNA: TGCGCCAGCAGCGCGCCTCCGGGACCTACTTCGGAGTTC.

The chain has TRBV3-1 (or the pseudogene TRBV3-2) and TRBJ2-7, with D maybe TRBD1 (5 bases). Germline-derived CDR1 and CDR2 are LGHDT and YNNKEL (reference sequence). The CDR3 runs to 13 residues. Trimming removed 1 base at V and 3 bases at J, with 7 bases between. The CDR3 is CASSQGTSYEQYF. Here the CDR3 DNA reads TGTGCCAGCAGCCAAGGGACAAGCTACGAGCAGTACTTC.

The chain employs TRBV5-1 and TRBJ1-2; the D gene is possibly TRBD1 (5 bases). The CDR3 covers 17 residues. Trimming shortened V by 0 bases and J by 4 bases, and 19 bases separated the two germline ends. Germline V lookup: CDR1 SGHRS, CDR2 YFSETQ. The CDR3 protein is CASSLGDRSQGFYGYTF. The CDR3 nucleotides read TGCGCCAGCAGCTTGGGTGATCGAAGCCAGGGTTTCTATGGCTACACCTTC.

The chain has TRBV3-1 (or the pseudogene TRBV3-2) and TRBJ2-7; TRBD1 matches at 11 bases. The CDR3 runs to 16 residues. CDR1 is LGHDT and CDR2 is YNNKEL in the germline V gene (reference sequence). Trimming at V came to 1 base and at J to 7 bases, leaving 9 bases not matched to a gene. The CDR3 protein is CASSQVAGTGGSEQYF. In DNA, the CDR3 is TGTGCCAGCAGCCAAGTAGCCGGGACAGGGGGAAGTGAGCAGTACTTC.

The chain recombines TRBV18 with TRBJ1-5; no clear D. This CDR3 comprises 16 residues. CDR1 and CDR2 from the germline V gene are KGHSH and LQKENI. V was clipped by 2 bases and J by 2 bases, with 13 bases between them. The CDR3 DNA follows: TGTGCCAGCTCACCAGCGGCAGGCCCTCGCAATCAGCCCCAGCATTTT. Protein product: CASSPAAGPRNQPQHF.

The chain uses TRBV6-6 and TRBJ2-3, with 10 bases identical to TRBD2. This CDR3 region has 15 residues. Germline V gene lookup returns CDR1 MNHNY and CDR2 SVGAGI (reference sequence). The junction had 5 bases not matched to a gene; V was cut back by 6 bases and J by 2 bases. The CDR3, as DNA: TGTGCCAGCAGCTTGAGCGGGGGGGACACAGATACGCAGTATTTT. It translates to CASSLSGGDTDTQYF.

This clone is a singleton in its sample. V gene TRBV19 combines with J gene TRBJ1-1; D gene ambiguous. The V end lost 0 bases, the J end lost 2 bases, and 10 bases lay between the germline ends. There are 15 residues in the CDR3. Per germline, CDR1 LNHDA and CDR2 SQIVND (reference sequence). CDR3 nucleotide sequence: TGTGCCAGTAGTATAGATCTTGGGTACAACACTGAAGCTTTCTTT. Protein: CASSIDLGYNTEAFF.

The genes are TRBV3-1 (or the pseudogene TRBV3-2) and TRBJ1-2; TRBD1 is a possible D gene (5 bases). The CDR3 is made up of 15 amino acids. CDR1 and CDR2 from the germline V gene are LGHDT and YNNKEL (reference sequence). V lost 4 bases, J lost 0 bases, and 12 bases lay in between. This CDR3 is CASSLWGGANYGYTF. DNA for the CDR3: TGTGCCAGCAGCCTCTGGGGGGGTGCTAACTATGGCTACACCTTC.

The V gene is TRBV6-5, the J gene TRBJ2-2; 8 nucleotides line up with TRBD2. Germline CDR1 and CDR2: MNHEY and SVGAGI. The CDR3 contains 15 residues. With 8 bases clipped from V and 4 bases from J, the junction kept 9 bases outside the gene matches. The CDR3 reads CASDLRGGGTGELFF. The CDR3 DNA follows: TGTGCCAGCGATCTTCGGGGGGGCGGCACCGGGGAGCTGTTTTTT.

The genes are TRBV15 and TRBJ2-1, with 7 bases identical to TRBD1. Germline values: CDR1 LNHNV, CDR2 YYDKDF (reference sequence). The V segment lost 0 bases and the J segment 8 bases; nucleotides outside the gene matches: 13. CDR3 size: 17 residues. The CDR3 protein is CATSRDFASGGRDEQFF. As DNA, the CDR3 is TGTGCCACCAGCAGAGATTTTGCTTCAGGGGGTAGAGATGAGCAGTTCTTC.

The chain has TRBV4-2 and TRBJ1-6, with unresolved D. Germline-derived CDR1 and CDR2 are LGHNA and YNFKEQ. The CDR3 spans 16 residues. The V and J ends lost 3 bases and 8 bases respectively, with 17 bases between them. CDR3 protein: CASSQEAGRRDSPLHF. The CDR3 DNA sequence: TGTGCCAGCAGCCAGGAGGCAGGCCGTAGAGATTCACCCCTCCACTTT.

The chain couples TRBV11-2 to TRBJ1-6, with 7 positions matching TRBD1. The germline V gene has CDR1 SGHAT and CDR2 FQNNGV. V lost 5 bases and J lost 7; bases outside the gene matches: 5. The CDR3 covers 14 residues. DNA for the CDR3: TGTGCCAGCAGCGCCCGGGACAGAAATTCACCCCTCCACTTT. This gives the protein CASSARDRNSPLHF.

This clone occurred once. V is TRBV7-8 and J is TRBJ1-4, with 7 bases aligning to TRBD1. CDR3 length: 14 residues. The germline CDR1 and CDR2 sequences are SGHVS and FQNEAQ. J was trimmed by 8 bases and V by 7 bases; bases with no gene match: 10. The CDR3 DNA sequence: TGTGCCAGCAACTCCAGGGGGATTGGAGAAAAACTGTTTTTT. Its translation: CASNSRGIGEKLFF.

The chain combines TRBV4-2 with TRBJ2-5, with D perhaps TRBD1 (7 bases). CDR1 and CDR2 from the germline V gene are LGHNA and YNFKEQ. Trimming took off 0 bases at V and 3 bases at J, with 11 bases between the two ends. The CDR3 consists of 15 residues. The CDR3 sequence is CASSQEGRGEETQYF. The CDR3 DNA sequence: TGTGCCAGCAGCCAAGAGGGCAGGGGGGAAGAGACCCAGTACTTC.

The V and J genes are TRBV6-6 and TRBJ1-6; D is possibly TRBD1 (6 bases). The CDR3 has 17 amino acids. Trimming took off 5 bases at V and 8 bases at J, with 22 bases between the two ends. Looked up from germline, CDR1 is MNHNY and CDR2 is SVGAGI (reference sequence). CDR3 in amino acids: CASSRVPSGVQDSPLHF. Here the CDR3 DNA reads TGTGCCAGCAGTCGTGTCCCTTCAGGGGTTCAGGATTCACCCCTCCACTTT.

The chain recombines TRBV10-3 with TRBJ2-1; 10 bases align to TRBD2. The germline V gene encodes CDR1 ENHRY and CDR2 SYGVKD. This CDR3 has 19 residues. V lost 0 bases, J lost 8 bases, and 16 bases stayed unmatched. The CDR3 bases are TGTGCCATCAGTGAGTCGACTCTTTCTAGCGGGAGCGGCGTCGATGAGCAGTTCTTC. It yields the protein CAISESTLSSGSGVDEQFF.

The V gene is TRBV9, the J gene TRBJ2-7; TRBD2 agrees at 13 bases. Unmatched junction bases numbered 7, after V lost 0 bases and J lost 1 base. The CDR3 is 18 residues long. CDR1 and CDR2 from the germline V gene are SGDLS and YYNGEE. As DNA, the CDR3 is TGTGCCAGCAGCGTAGTTGGACTAGCGGGAGATGGGTCCTACGAGCAGTACTTC. Its protein product is CASSVVGLAGDGSYEQYF.

The chain links TRBV16 to TRBJ1-1; D unresolved. The CDR3 extends over 13 amino acids. V gave up 4 bases and J gave up 2 bases, with 8 bases separating them. From germline, CDR1 is KGHSY and CDR2 FQNENV. CDR3 sequence (DNA): TGTGCCAGCAGCCCACAGCGAAACACTGAAGCTTTCTTT. This codes for CASSPQRNTEAFF.

This clone has only one observation. Within the sample, other DNA sequences also encode this same CDR3. The chain combines TRBV2 with TRBJ2-7, with TRBD1 matching 9 bases. V trimming: 3 bases; J trimming: 1 base; junction bases outside the gene matches: 1. Germline CDR1 and CDR2: SNHLY and FYNNEI. This CDR3 contains 14 residues. The CDR3 sequence is CASSDGQGSYEQYF. CDR3 bases: TGTGCCAGCAGTGACGGACAGGGGTCCTACGAGCAGTACTTC.

The chain is built from TRBV10-3 and TRBJ2-3, with 10 bases that match TRBD2. The ends lost 9 bases at V and 5 bases at J; junction bases unmatched: 5. The CDR3 has 13 residues. CDR1 ENHRY and CDR2 SYGVKD come from the germline V gene. The CDR3 nucleotides read TGTGCCATAGCGGGAGGGCCGAGAGATACGCAGTATTTT. Translating it yields CAIAGGPRDTQYF.

In its sample, this clone was seen once. The V and J genes are TRBV27 and TRBJ1-2, with 7 positions matching TRBD1. The V and J ends lost 4 bases and 2 bases, in that order; junction bases with no gene match: 19. CDR1 is MNHEY and CDR2 is SMNVEV in the germline V gene (reference sequence). The CDR3 spans 19 residues. The DNA of the CDR3 is TGTGCCAGCAGTTCCTCCTATCGGGACAGTCTAACATTCAACTATGGCTACACCTTC. It is translated as CASSSSYRDSLTFNYGYTF.

This clone was picked up a small number of times. J is TRBJ1-1 and V is TRBV12-3 or TRBV12-4; D call uncertain. The CDR3 consists of 13 residues. V was pared by 0 bases and J by 1 base, with 3 bases between. The CDR3 region is CASSLAGNTEAFF. The CDR3 coding sequence is TGTGCCAGCAGTTTAGCAGGGAACACTGAAGCTTTCTTT.

This rearrangement joins TRBV5-6 to TRBJ1-5, with TRBD1 as a possible D gene (6 bases). Trimming removed 4 bases from V and 2 bases from J, with 13 bases in between. The CDR3 totals 15 residues. Germline V gene sequence: CDR1 SGHDT, CDR2 YYEEEE. CDR3 region: CASSLLEGGNQPQHF. The CDR3 DNA reads TGTGCCAGCAGCCTCCTTGAGGGGGGCAATCAGCCCCAGCATTTT.